Each of the 18 T cell receptor beta chains below was sequenced from the same sample in a study of blood T cell repertoires in COVID-19. The protocol was immunoSEQ multiplex PCR, while the TCRdb copy is restricted to in-frame clones and leaves out a portion. Of 45,000 to 70,000 clones listed, roughly 90% are singletons. The sequenced material came from peripheral blood. These receptors all come from a woman in her sixties with active COVID-19.

This sequence joins TRBV11-3 and TRBJ2-2, with 12 bases identical to TRBD2. The J segment lost 1 base and the V segment lost 5 bases, leaving 2 bases of the junction unmatched. The CDR3 has 16 residues. Germline CDR1 and CDR2: SGHNT and YENEEA. The CDR3 DNA follows: TGTGCCAGCAGCCGGGGACTAGCGGGGAACACCGGGGAGCTGTTTTTT. This sequence encodes CASSRGLAGNTGELFF.

J is TRBJ1-4 and V is TRBV6-5; 7 bases align to TRBD1. This CDR3 spans 13 amino acids. Germline V gene data show CDR1 as MNHEY and CDR2 as SVGAGI. J gave up 7 bases and V 10 bases, and 9 bases lay outside the gene matches. CDR3 sequence: CATRDSTSEKLFF. In DNA form, the CDR3 reads TGTGCCACCCGGGACAGCACATCTGAAAAACTGTTTTTT.

The chain has TRBV3-1 (or the pseudogene TRBV3-2) and TRBJ1-1; TRBD1 matches 7 bases. J lost 1 base, V lost 1 base, and 9 bases had no gene match. There are 17 residues in the CDR3. Germline V gene lookup returns CDR1 LGHDT and CDR2 YNNKEL (reference sequence). Here the CDR3 reads CASSQGTGDWGNTEAFF. CDR3 sequence (DNA): TGTGCCAGCAGCCAAGGAACAGGGGACTGGGGGAACACTGAAGCTTTCTTT.

V is TRBV2 and J is TRBJ2-3; 11 bases line up with TRBD2. Looked up from germline, CDR1 is SNHLY and CDR2 is FYNNEI. There are 14 residues in the CDR3. J lost 5 bases, V lost 6 bases, and 4 bases had no gene match. The CDR3 sequence: CASRGGTSGDTQYF. The CDR3 DNA reads TGTGCCAGCAGAGGGGGGACTAGCGGAGATACGCAGTATTTT.

The chain is built from TRBV9 and TRBJ2-1; D perhaps matches TRBD2 (6 bases). Germline CDR1 reads SGDLS; CDR2 reads YYNGEE. Trimming took 0 bases from V and 0 from J, leaving 7 bases between them. CDR3 size: 15 residues. The CDR3, as DNA: TGTGCCAGCAGCGTAGAGGAGGGCTCCTACAATGAGCAGTTCTTC. As protein: CASSVEEGSYNEQFF.

V usage is TRBV12-3 or TRBV12-4 and J usage is TRBJ1-1; no clear D. Trimming pared 3 bases from V and 1 base from J, leaving 6 bases between. This CDR3 is 13 amino acids long. CDR3 bases: TGTGCCAGCAGTTTGTCAGGGAACACTGAAGCTTTCTTT. Translating gives CASSLSGNTEAFF.

This chain links TRBV6-2 or TRBV6-3 with TRBJ2-7; D uncertain. CDR1 MNHEY and CDR2 SVGEGT come from the germline V gene. This CDR3 has 13 amino acids. Trimming pared 6 bases from V and 0 bases from J, leaving 9 bases between. CDR3 loop: CASSPTPSYEQYF. CDR3 coding DNA: TGTGCCAGCAGCCCTACTCCCTCCTACGAGCAGTACTTC.

J is TRBJ1-1 and V is TRBV15, with D perhaps TRBD1 (5 bases). V dropped 3 bases and J dropped 1 base, with 9 bases sitting between them. Germline V CDR1 and CDR2: LNHNV, YYDKDF (reference sequence). The CDR3 is made up of 14 amino acids. The CDR3 loop is CATSRGGGNTEAFF. CDR3 DNA sequence: TGTGCCACCAGCAGGGGGGGTGGGAACACTGAAGCTTTCTTT.

The chain couples TRBV5-4 to TRBJ2-3; D gene unclear. The germline V and J ends were trimmed by 3 bases and 7 bases, with 9 bases remaining between them. In germline, CDR1 is SGHNT, CDR2 YYREEE (reference sequence). The length of the CDR3 is 12 residues. The CDR3 DNA sequence: TGTGCCAGCAGCTCCCCCACTAATACGCAGTATTTT. The encoded protein is CASSSPTNTQYF. The whole variable domain, remainder taken from reference TRBV5-4 and TRBJ2-3, is ETGVTQSPTHLIKTRGQQVTLRCSSQSGHNTVSWYQQALGQGPQFIFQYYREEENGRGNFPPRFSGLQFPNYSSELNVNALELDDSALYLCASSSPTNTQYFGPGTRLTVL.

The V gene is TRBV6-6, the J gene TRBJ1-5; tentatively, D is TRBD1 (5 bases). CDR1 is MNHNY, CDR2 SVGAGI, per germline (reference sequence). V was trimmed by 0 bases and J by 7 bases, leaving 10 bases between them. The CDR3 has 14 amino acids. CDR3: CASSYSTGVQPQHF. CDR3 bases: TGTGCCAGCAGTTACTCAACGGGGGTGCAGCCCCAGCATTTT.

This clone has more than one count but fewer than ten. The chain is built from TRBV7-9 and TRBJ2-1, with D unresolved. The CDR3 length is 12 residues. The V gene's germline CDR1 is SEHNR and CDR2 FQNEAQ (reference sequence). V was trimmed by 5 bases and J by 6 bases, leaving 8 bases between them. The CDR3 sequence: CASSPVLNEQFF. The DNA of the CDR3 is TGTGCCAGCAGCCCCGTACTCAATGAGCAGTTCTTC.

This clone was seen just once. The chain is built from TRBV7-2 and TRBJ1-5; 9 nucleotides line up with TRBD1. The CDR3 runs 16 residues. Germline V lookup: CDR1 SGHTA, CDR2 FQGNSA. V shed 5 bases and J 1 base; nucleotides not matched to a gene: 6. The CDR3 protein is CASSKGQGTSNQPQHF. The CDR3 DNA is TGTGCCAGCAGCAAGGGACAGGGCACGAGCAATCAGCCCCAGCATTTT.

The table lists this clone with a count of one. The V and J genes are TRBV6-2 or TRBV6-3 and TRBJ1-1, with D maybe TRBD1 (5 bases). The germline gives CDR1 MNHEY, CDR2 SVGEGT. Trimming pared 2 bases from V and 1 base from J, leaving 11 bases between. The CDR3 runs 15 residues. This CDR3 reads CASSYGGGGNTEAFF. CDR3 nucleotides: TGTGCCAGCAGTTACGGCGGGGGAGGGAACACTGAAGCTTTCTTT.

V usage is TRBV2 and J usage is TRBJ1-2; D gene unclear. Trimming left V 9 bases short and J 8 bases short, with 19 bases between. From germline, CDR1 is SNHLY and CDR2 FYNNEI. The CDR3 is 13 amino acids. This CDR3 is CASSKHDSGGYTF. In DNA form, the CDR3 reads TGTGCCAGTTCAAAACATGATTCCGGGGGCTACACCTTC.

This chain links TRBV7-9 with TRBJ2-6, with D unresolved. V was shortened by 1 base and J by 2 bases, with 3 bases between the two germline ends. Per germline, CDR1 SEHNR and CDR2 FQNEAQ (reference sequence). This CDR3 is built from 14 residues. The DNA for the CDR3 is TGTGCCAGCAGCTTAGGTACTGGGGCCAACGTCCTGACTTTC. It yields the protein CASSLGTGANVLTF.

This clone was observed a few times. The gene calls are TRBV7-9 and TRBJ1-1; the D gene is possibly TRBD1 (6 bases). Trimming stripped 7 bases from V and 0 bases from J, with 18 bases between. Per the germline V gene, CDR1 is SEHNR and CDR2 is FQNEAQ (reference sequence). The CDR3 has 16 amino acids. The CDR3 nucleotides are TGTGCCAGCACCCAATTCCCGGGGACAATGAACACTGAAGCTTTCTTT. Its protein product is CASTQFPGTMNTEAFF.

The chain links TRBV18 to TRBJ1-4; D unclear. Trimming cost V 6 bases and J 0 bases, with 5 bases left between them. This CDR3 spans 13 amino acids. CDR1 KGHSH and CDR2 LQKENI come from the germline V gene. The CDR3 DNA reads TGTGCCAGCTCTTCTACAACTAATGAAAAACTGTTTTTT. Its protein product is CASSSTTNEKLFF.

As regards this clone: The sample carries other DNA sequences with the same CDR3. This chain connects TRBV9 to TRBJ1-3; D is unclear. Germline V lookup: CDR1 SGDLS, CDR2 YYNGEE. This CDR3 is built from 13 residues. The ends were cut back, 0 bases at V and 1 base at J, with 2 bases in the middle. The CDR3 nucleotides are TGTGCCAGCAGCGTAGCTTCTGGAAACACCATATATTTT. The encoded protein is CASSVASGNTIYF.